This paragraph reports one TCR beta chain. At least ten counts were recorded for this clonotype. Its antigen has not been determined. No clone much larger than this one lies a single base away; base qualities are absent. According to the study, the label for this sample's treatment or condition signals: in vitro stimulation with specific CMV peptide epitopes to enrich CMV-specific T cells. Via the germline V gene, CDR1 is SGHVS and CDR2 FQNEAQ. Compared with germline, V lacks 5 bases and J lacks 8 bases; bases without a gene match: 10. The CDR3 contains 15 residues, cysteine and phenylalanine counted. Kept here is only the CDR3 DNA, which spans 45 bases and is read in frame from base 1. TCRdb lists the instrument as Illumina HiSeq 1500. TCRdb itself trimmed the public reads at Q25 with fastp, ran MiXCR and retained productive beta chains. When rows share a CDR3 protein, they turn into one entry using the most common DNA and genes. The sample includes about 63,000 distinct CDR3 sequences, with 20% to 25% observed a single time. The ten most abundant clones make up around 70% of the sample.

This sample is part of a study of T cell repertoires in cytomegalovirus infection (dated by TCRdb to the late 2010s). Looking at the study overall: Peptide stimulations targeted recently identified HLA-C-restricted CMV epitopes, whose presentation resists viral immunomodulation, together with well-studied HLA-B-restricted epitopes. The HLA type of each donor mattered for the analysis, because public TCR beta signatures pointed to carriage of CMV infection along with the matching HLA type.

General findings and caveats noted by the study authors: The ex vivo response was dominated by HLA-C-restricted CMV-specific TCR beta clonotypes, which also provided the single most frequent clonotype in two of eight donors. In both this cohort and an independent roughly 400-donor cohort, the cumulative frequency of public TCR beta family members distinguished carriers of CMV infection plus the relevant HLA type.

The rearrangement joined TRBV7-8 to TRBJ2-1; the junction holds 9 bases that match TRBD2. The starting material was CD8+ T cells from cultured PBMCs, obtained from culture after CMV antigen stimulation. The receptor comes from a human donor in good health (CMV status not recorded). Some clones in this sample may be carry-over from other donors' samples. The CDR3 protein: CASSPGVAGAHEQFF. The nucleotide sequence reads as follows: TGTGCCAGCAGCCCCGGGGTAGCGGGAGCCCATGAGCAGTTCTTC.